The sequence of this T cell receptor (beta chain) was determined in a study of cytomegalovirus exposure and HLA in healthy donors. Whole-study results and caveats: Later, TCR association rates were found to vary by HLA locus, highest for DRB1 and lowest for HLA-C. Researchers counted around 180 TCR beta chains as cytomegalovirus-associated.

As regards this clone: Its antigen is not identified.

With V trimmed by 5 bases and J by 3 bases, 4 bases remained unmatched. This CDR3 contains 15 residues. In the PCR, 60 Vbeta and 13 Jbeta primers were used. Method: immunoSEQ multiplex PCR; TCRdb's copy keeps in-frame clones and lacks some. The profile shows fewer than 120,000 clones, approximately 86% of them singletons. The V and J genes are TRBV23-1 and TRBJ2-2; TRBD1 matches at 9 bases. TRBV23-1 is an ORF; its function is uncertain. This receptor was identified in a man aged 40-49 years in good health and CMV-seronegative. Sequences were obtained from PBMCs. CDR3 residues: CASSDRGEYTGELFF. The CDR3, as DNA: TGCGCCAGCAGTGACAGGGGGGAGTACACCGGGGAGCTGTTTTTT.